The following is a TCR beta chain sequence with its context. Antigen: not known. Whole blood that had not been fractionated was the source of extracted total RNA. The germline CDR1 and CDR2 sequences are DFQATT and SNEGSKA (reference sequence). The V end lost 6 bases, the J end lost 4 bases, and 10 bases lay between the germline ends. There are 13 residues in the CDR3. The entry originates in a study of human T cells and chemical hapten exposure. Study context: Slight volume differences across pooled libraries mainly accounted for varying per-sample TCR yields.

Within the library, unique molecular identifiers were attached to each individual cDNA molecule. In the study's own analysis: Samples ranged from about 23,224 to 690,600 TCRs, with a median of about 96,000. In TCRdb, the 5' RACE reads were re-called with MiXCR into one record per CDR3 protein. TCRdb, not the original authors, processed these V and J calls. The table records 110,000 or so distinct CDR3 sequences, approximately 20% of them present only once. Study results and limitations: DPC sensitization produced no change in TCRs with frequency above 1 in 1000.

The origin of this receptor is a human donor in good health. This chain connects TRBV20-1 to TRBJ2-6; D not resolved. CDR3 region: CSAPTPGANVLTF. DNA for the CDR3: TGCAGTGCCCCTACCCCCGGGGCCAACGTCCTGACTTTC.